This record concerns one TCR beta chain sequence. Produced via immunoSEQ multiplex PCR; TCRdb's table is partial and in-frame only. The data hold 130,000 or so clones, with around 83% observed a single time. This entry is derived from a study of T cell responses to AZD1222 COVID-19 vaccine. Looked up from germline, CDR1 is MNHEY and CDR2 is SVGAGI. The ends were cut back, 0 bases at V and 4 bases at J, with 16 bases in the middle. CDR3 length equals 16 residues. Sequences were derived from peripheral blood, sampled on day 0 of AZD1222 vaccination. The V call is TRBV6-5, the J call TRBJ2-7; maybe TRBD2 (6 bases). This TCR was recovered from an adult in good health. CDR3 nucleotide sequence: TGTGCCAGCAGTTACTCGATGTCGGGAGCTCGGTACGAGCAGTACTTC. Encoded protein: CASSYSMSGARYEQYF.